This passage covers 31 T cell receptor beta chains from one sample sequenced in a study of blood T cell repertoires in COVID-19. TCRdb keeps only in-frame clones here, not all; method: immunoSEQ multiplex PCR. The sample records roughly 410,000 clones, 80% to 90% being singletons. Sequencing input: peripheral blood. These receptor sequences come from a man in his forties with acute or convalescent COVID-19.

The chain recombines TRBV28 with TRBJ2-3; perhaps TRBD2 as D (6 bases). The V gene lost 7 bases and the J gene lost 2 bases, with 19 bases spanning the gap. Germline values: CDR1 MDHEN, CDR2 SYDVKM. This CDR3 region has 16 residues. The chain's CDR3 is CASNLSAGRYTDTQYF. DNA of the CDR3: TGTGCCAGCAACCTTTCCGCGGGACGTTACACAGATACGCAGTATTTT. The full variable domain, rest sourced from reference TRBV28 and TRBJ2-3, is DVKVTQSSRYLVKRTGEKVFLECVQDMDHENMFWYRQDPGLGLRLIYFSYDVKMKEKGDIPEGYSVSREKKERFSLILESASTNQTSMYLCASNLSAGRYTDTQYFGPGTRLTVL.

This chain joins TRBV19 and TRBJ1-2, with D unresolved. Germline V gene sequence: CDR1 LNHDA, CDR2 SQIVND (reference sequence). The CDR3 loop spans 14 amino acids. Trimming removed 3 bases at V and 4 bases at J, with 12 bases between. CDR3 sequence (DNA): TGTGCCAGTAGTATTAACGTAGGCGGCTATGGCTACACCTTC. It encodes CASSINVGGYGYTF.

The count of this clone is one. This chain joins TRBV10-3 and TRBJ2-1; maybe TRBD1 (5 bases). V was cut by 7 bases and J by 3 bases, with 22 bases left in between. Per germline, CDR1 ENHRY and CDR2 SYGVKD. This CDR3 is built from 17 residues. The DNA for the CDR3 is TGTGCCATCATCCGTGTAGGACGGGCAGGGATCTACAATGAGCAGTTCTTC. This translates into CAIIRVGRAGIYNEQFF.

This clone was counted a few times. V usage is TRBV19 and J usage is TRBJ2-5; possible D gene TRBD1, 5 bases. The V end was cut by 3 bases, the J end by 5 bases, with 13 bases between. This CDR3 spans 14 amino acids. Looked up from germline, CDR1 is LNHDA and CDR2 is SQIVND (reference sequence). This CDR3 reads CASSIFQGAETQYF. The CDR3 coding sequence is TGTGCCAGTAGTATTTTCCAGGGCGCCGAGACCCAGTACTTC.

The chain is built from TRBV19 and TRBJ1-3; weak D call: TRBD1 (5 bases). V was trimmed by 8 bases and J by 4 bases, leaving 12 bases between them. Germline loops: CDR1 LNHDA, CDR2 SQIVND (reference sequence). The CDR3 is made up of 13 amino acids. CDR3: CASSQGPGNTIYF. The DNA of the CDR3 is TGTGCCAGTTCGCAGGGTCCCGGAAACACCATATATTTT.

The chain is built from TRBV9 and TRBJ1-4; D gene uncertain. This CDR3 region has 14 residues. V shed 0 bases and J shed 2 bases, with 5 bases lying between them. Germline V CDR1 and CDR2: SGDLS, YYNGEE. CDR3 coding DNA: TGTGCCAGCAGCGTAGGAGGGACTAATGAAAAACTGTTTTTT. Residues: CASSVGGTNEKLFF.

The chain carries TRBV19 and TRBJ1-3; D gene uncertain. The V end was cut by 3 bases, the J end by 2 bases, with 8 bases between. Germline V gives CDR1 LNHDA, CDR2 SQIVND (reference sequence). This CDR3 is built from 14 residues. The CDR3 sequence: CASSIGITGNTIYF. CDR3 nucleotide sequence: TGTGCCAGTAGTATCGGGATTACTGGAAACACCATATATTTT.

The V call is TRBV5-1, the J call TRBJ1-5; D is ambiguous. The CDR3 is made up of 15 amino acids. Germline loops: CDR1 SGHRS, CDR2 YFSETQ. V gave up 2 bases and J gave up 3 bases, with 12 bases separating them. The CDR3 DNA reads TGCGCCAGCAGCTTAGAGCCCGAAATCAATCAGCCCCAGCATTTT. Encoded protein: CASSLEPEINQPQHF.

This clone was detected only once. In DNA form, the CDR3 reads TGTGCCAGCAGTGAAGGCGGGGGGGCAGGGAATGAGCAGTTCTTC. It yields the protein CASSEGGGAGNEQFF. The V call is TRBV6-4, the J call TRBJ2-1; 9 bases are a match to TRBD2. The V gene's germline CDR1 is MRHNA and CDR2 SNTAGT. The CDR3 contains 15 residues. With V trimmed by 3 bases and J by 7 bases, 7 bases remained unmatched.

This chain links TRBV19 with TRBJ1-6, with 11 bases that match TRBD1. Germline values: CDR1 LNHDA, CDR2 SQIVND (reference sequence). Trimming took 4 bases from V and 9 from J; bases not matched to a gene: 11. This CDR3 spans 17 amino acids. CDR3 nucleotide sequence: TGTGCCAGTAGTACCCGGACAGGGGGCGCATCGGGTTCACCCCTCCACTTT. It codes for CASSTRTGGASGSPLHF.

J is TRBJ1-2 and V is TRBV27, with 9 positions matching TRBD1. Per the germline V gene, CDR1 is MNHEY and CDR2 is SMNVEV (reference sequence). This CDR3 region has 13 residues. The V gene end was trimmed by 8 bases and the J gene end by 8 bases; junction bases not matched to a gene: 9. CDR3 bases: TGTGCCAGCGGACTTCGGGACAGGGCAGGCTACACCTTC. Translated, it gives CASGLRDRAGYTF.

This chain links TRBV5-4 with TRBJ2-6; TRBD1 matches at 9 bases. The germline gives CDR1 SGHNT, CDR2 YYREEE (reference sequence). The V gene end was trimmed by 3 bases and the J gene end by 0 bases; junction bases not matched to a gene: 4. The CDR3 consists of 17 residues. This CDR3 reads CASSSGQGYSGANVLTF. CDR3 DNA: TGTGCCAGCAGCTCAGGACAGGGGTACTCTGGGGCCAACGTCCTGACTTTC.

This sequence joins TRBV25-1 and TRBJ2-5; 9 positions match TRBD1. This CDR3 comprises 13 residues. J was trimmed by 10 bases and V by 5 bases; bases with no gene match: 8. CDR1 and CDR2 from the germline V gene are MGHDK and SYGVNS. CDR3 bases: TGTGCCAGCAGTTTTACAGGGGGCAGAGTCCAGTACTTC. Encoded protein: CASSFTGGRVQYF.

Regarding this clone: A much more abundant neighbour one base away suggests this may be a read error. The V and J genes are TRBV4-2 and TRBJ2-2, with 7 bases fitting TRBD1. With 1 base clipped from V and 1 base from J, the junction kept 0 bases outside the gene matches. CDR3 length equals 15 residues. The germline gives CDR1 LGHNA, CDR2 YNFKEQ. The CDR3 DNA is TGTGCCAGCAGCCAAGGGACAGGGAACACCGGGGAGCTGTTTTTT. This encodes CASSQGTGNTGELFF.

The chain links TRBV29-1 to TRBJ2-3; possible D gene TRBD1, 5 bases. This CDR3 has 12 amino acids. The ends were cut back, 4 bases at V and 3 bases at J, with 8 bases in the middle. In germline, CDR1 is SQVTM, CDR2 ANQGSEA. The CDR3 coding sequence is TGCAGCGTTGTGGCAGGGACAGATACGCAGTATTTT. It codes for CSVVAGTDTQYF.

The gene calls are TRBV30 and TRBJ1-3; 7 bases match TRBD1. CDR1 GTSNPN and CDR2 SVGIG come from the germline V gene (reference sequence). Trimming at V came to 0 bases and at J to 4 bases, leaving 9 bases not matched to a gene. The CDR3 is made up of 16 amino acids. CDR3 region: CAWSVRRGQTGNTIYF. The CDR3 DNA sequence: TGTGCCTGGAGTGTAAGGAGGGGACAGACAGGAAACACCATATATTTT.

V is TRBV7-9 and J is TRBJ1-1; no clear D gene. Trimming removed 0 bases from V and 6 bases from J, with 8 bases in between. The CDR3 covers 13 residues. CDR1 is SEHNR, CDR2 FQNEAQ, per germline (reference sequence). The CDR3 region is CASSLAAGSEAFF. CDR3 sequence (DNA): TGTGCCAGCAGCTTAGCGGCGGGCTCTGAAGCTTTCTTT.

The chain employs TRBV24-1 and TRBJ1-5, with 7 nucleotides matching TRBD1. In germline, CDR1 is KGHDR, CDR2 SFDVKD. V was clipped by 3 bases and J by 0 bases; unmatched bases: 4. This CDR3 comprises 16 residues. The CDR3 protein is CATSDHRQGSNQPQHF. The CDR3 DNA reads as TGTGCCACCAGTGATCATAGACAGGGTAGCAATCAGCCCCAGCATTTT.

The genes are TRBV5-1 and TRBJ1-6, with TRBD1 matching 7 bases. The CDR3 loop spans 14 amino acids. V lost 2 bases to trimming and J lost 11 bases; unmatched junction nucleotides: 7. The V gene's germline CDR1 is SGHRS and CDR2 YFSETQ. DNA for the CDR3: TGCGCCAGCAGCTTAGACAGGGTGGGCACACCCCTCCACTTT. It codes for CASSLDRVGTPLHF. Variable domain in full (rest from reference TRBV5-1 and TRBJ1-6): KAGVTQTPRYLIKTRGQQVTLSCSPISGHRSVSWYQQTPGQGLQFLFEYFSETQRNKGNFPGRFSGRQFSNSRSEMNVSTLELGDSALYLCASSLDRVGTPLHFGNGTRLTVT.

This clone showed up just a few times. This chain uses TRBV27 with TRBJ2-3; TRBD2 agrees at 7 bases. The germline CDR1 and CDR2 sequences are MNHEY and SMNVEV (reference sequence). The CDR3 is 14 residues long. The junction had 7 bases not matched to a gene; V was cut back by 8 bases and J by 2 bases. CDR3 sequence: CASSPGLDTDTQYF. CDR3 nucleotides: TGTGCCAGCTCCCCCGGACTAGACACAGATACGCAGTATTTT.

This chain connects TRBV3-1 (or the pseudogene TRBV3-2) to TRBJ1-2, with D maybe TRBD1 (6 bases). The CDR3 loop spans 12 amino acids. CDR1 and CDR2 from the germline V gene are LGHDT and YNNKEL (reference sequence). V lost 9 bases and J lost 2, with 10 bases in between. The CDR3 region is CASDTGNYGYTF. As DNA, the CDR3 is TGTGCCAGTGATACAGGGAACTATGGCTACACCTTC.

This chain links TRBV7-2 with TRBJ1-6; 8 bases are a match to TRBD1. Germline V lookup: CDR1 SGHTA, CDR2 FQGNSA. The CDR3 contains 18 residues. Germline trimming cut 5 bases from V and 9 bases from J; bases unmatched to any gene: 18. The CDR3 sequence is CASSRREPLDRGGSPLHF. The CDR3 DNA reads TGTGCCAGCAGCCGGAGGGAGCCATTAGACAGGGGAGGTTCACCCCTCCACTTT. The full variable domain, rest sourced from reference TRBV7-2 and TRBJ1-6, is GAGVSQSPSNKVTEKGKDVELRCDPISGHTALYWYRQSLGQGLEFLIYFQGNSAPDKSGLPSDRFSAERTGGSVSTLTIQRTQQEDSAVYLCASSRREPLDRGGSPLHFGNGTRLTVT.

With regard to this clone: One end of the junction fails to match germline, which may point to a read error. CDR3 sequence (DNA): TGTGCTAGCAGCACCGGGACAGGGGGCGAAAACACCATATATTTT. This encodes CASSTGTGGENTIYF. This chain joins TRBV7-7 and TRBJ1-3; 12 bases are a match to TRBD1. Germline CDR1 and CDR2: SSHAT and FNYEAQ (reference sequence). The CDR3 loop spans 15 amino acids. The full variable domain, with the rest looked up from reference TRBV7-7 and TRBJ1-3, is GAGVSQSPRYKVTKRGQDVTLRCDPISSHATLYWYQQALGQGPEFLTYFNYEAQPDKSGLPSDRFSAERPEGSISTLTIQRTEQRDSAMYRCASSTGTGGENTIYFGEGSWLTVV.

The CDR3 region is CASSRGKSYEQYF. CDR3 in DNA: TGTGCCAGCAGCAGGGGGAAGTCCTACGAGCAGTACTTC. The chain couples TRBV12-3 or TRBV12-4 to TRBJ2-7; 7 bases are shared with TRBD1. V shed 6 bases and J 1 base; nucleotides not matched to a gene: 3. The CDR3 length is 13 residues.

This clone showed up just a few times. The rearrangement links TRBV27 to TRBJ2-7; 11 nucleotides align to TRBD2. This CDR3 region has 13 residues. Germline assignment: CDR1 MNHEY and CDR2 SMNVEV (reference sequence). V was clipped by 9 bases and J by 2 bases; unmatched bases: 3. The CDR3 sequence is CARGLAEAYEQYF. The CDR3 DNA follows: TGTGCCAGGGGACTAGCGGAAGCCTACGAGCAGTACTTC.

This clone was found a few times. The chain joins TRBV3-1 (or the pseudogene TRBV3-2) to TRBJ1-1; D uncertain. This CDR3 is built from 13 residues. Germline lookup yields CDR1 LGHDT and CDR2 YNNKEL (reference sequence). Trimming took 0 bases from V and 4 from J, leaving 6 bases between them. DNA of the CDR3: TGTGCCAGCAGCCAAGAGTCCCTCACTGAAGCTTTCTTT. Its protein product is CASSQESLTEAFF.

The chain employs TRBV7-3 and TRBJ2-1; 7 nucleotides line up with TRBD2. The germline CDR1 and CDR2 sequences are SGHTA and FQGTGA. The length of the CDR3 is 15 residues. Trimming at V came to 2 bases and at J to 5 bases, leaving 6 bases not matched to a gene. The chain's CDR3 is CASSLGLAENNEQFF. The DNA for the CDR3 is TGTGCCAGCAGCTTAGGGCTAGCGGAGAACAATGAGCAGTTCTTC.

This rearrangement joins TRBV7-2 to TRBJ2-3, with 16 bases that match TRBD2. There are 16 residues in the CDR3. Germline CDR1 SGHTA, CDR2 FQGNSA. V trimming: 4 bases; J trimming: 8 bases; junction bases outside the gene matches: 6. The CDR3 region is CASSYYGTSGGATQYF. The CDR3 region has the DNA TGTGCCAGCAGCTATTACGGGACTAGCGGGGGGGCTACGCAGTATTTT.

The gene calls are TRBV28 and TRBJ1-1, with D perhaps matching TRBD1 (6 bases). The CDR3 has 17 amino acids. Germline V CDR1 and CDR2: MDHEN, SYDVKM. V was pared by 4 bases and J by 1 base, with 19 bases between. CDR3 sequence (DNA): TGTGCCAGCAGTTCCTTGACAATTACAGGGTGGAACACTGAAGCTTTCTTT. As protein: CASSSLTITGWNTEAFF.

This clone occurred once. V gene TRBV28 combines with J gene TRBJ1-4, with TRBD1 matching 10 bases. With V trimmed by 6 bases and J by 2 bases, 3 bases remained unmatched. Germline V gives CDR1 MDHEN, CDR2 SYDVKM. The CDR3 runs 15 residues. As DNA, the CDR3 is TGTGCCAGCAGACGGACAGGGGGGACTAATGAAAAACTGTTTTTT. Its translation: CASRRTGGTNEKLFF.

This chain links TRBV7-9 with TRBJ2-7, with D possibly TRBD1 on 5 matching bases. This CDR3 contains 12 residues. Germline assignment: CDR1 SEHNR and CDR2 FQNEAQ (reference sequence). Trimming stripped 6 bases from V and 6 bases from J, with 12 bases between. CDR3 in DNA: TGTGCCAGCAGGGATCAGGGTCGCGAGCAGTACTTC. This gives the protein CASRDQGREQYF. Full variable domain (missing parts from reference TRBV7-9 and TRBJ2-7): DTGVSQNPRHKITKRGQNVTFRCDPISEHNRLYWYRQTLGQGPEFLTYFQNEAQLEKSRLLSDRFSAERPKGSFSTLEIQRTEQGDSAMYLCASRDQGREQYFGPGTRLTVT.